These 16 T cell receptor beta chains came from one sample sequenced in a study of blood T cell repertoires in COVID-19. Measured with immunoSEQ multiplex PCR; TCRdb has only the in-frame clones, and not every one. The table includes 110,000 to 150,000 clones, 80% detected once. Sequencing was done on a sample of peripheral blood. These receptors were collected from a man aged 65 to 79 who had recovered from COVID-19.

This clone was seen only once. The CDR3 DNA follows: TGTGCCAGCAGTTCGTCCCTTATCTATGGCTACACCTTC. Amino acids: CASSSSLIYGYTF. V and J are TRBV28 and TRBJ1-2; D unresolved. The CDR3 is 13 residues long. Trimming removed 4 bases from V and 4 bases from J, with 10 bases in between. CDR1 and CDR2 from the germline V gene are MDHEN and SYDVKM.

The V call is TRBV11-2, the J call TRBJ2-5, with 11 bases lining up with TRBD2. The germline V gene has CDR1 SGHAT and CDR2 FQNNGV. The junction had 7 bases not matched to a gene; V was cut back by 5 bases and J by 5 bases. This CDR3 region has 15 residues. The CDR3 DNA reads TGTGCCAGCAGCCAACTAGCGGGAGTGTGGGAGACCCAGTACTTC. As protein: CASSQLAGVWETQYF.

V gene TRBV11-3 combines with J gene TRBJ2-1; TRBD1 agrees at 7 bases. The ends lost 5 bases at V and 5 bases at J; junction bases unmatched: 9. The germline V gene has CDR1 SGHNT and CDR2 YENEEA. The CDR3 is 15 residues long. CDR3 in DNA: TGTGCCAGCAGCCCTGGGACAGCCGATCACAATGAGCAGTTCTTC. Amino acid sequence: CASSPGTADHNEQFF.

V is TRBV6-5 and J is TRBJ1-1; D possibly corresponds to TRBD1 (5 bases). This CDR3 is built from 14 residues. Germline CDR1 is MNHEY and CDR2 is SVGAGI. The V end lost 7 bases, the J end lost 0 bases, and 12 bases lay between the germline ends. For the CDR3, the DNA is TGTGCCAGCATAGAACCAGGGCTGAACACTGAAGCTTTCTTT. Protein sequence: CASIEPGLNTEAFF.

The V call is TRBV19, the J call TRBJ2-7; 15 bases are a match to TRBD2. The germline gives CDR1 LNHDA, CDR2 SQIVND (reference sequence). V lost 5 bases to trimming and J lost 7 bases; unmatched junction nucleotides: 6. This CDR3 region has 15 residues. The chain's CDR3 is CASSGLAGGPGEQYF. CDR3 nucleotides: TGTGCCAGTAGTGGACTAGCGGGAGGGCCAGGGGAGCAGTACTTC.

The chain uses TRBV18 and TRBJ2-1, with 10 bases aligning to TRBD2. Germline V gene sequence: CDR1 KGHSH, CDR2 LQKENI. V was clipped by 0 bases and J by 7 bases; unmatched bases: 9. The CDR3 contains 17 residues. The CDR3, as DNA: TGTGCCAGCTCACCACCTAGCGGGGGGATCGGAGAGAATGAGCAGTTCTTC. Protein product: CASSPPSGGIGENEQFF.

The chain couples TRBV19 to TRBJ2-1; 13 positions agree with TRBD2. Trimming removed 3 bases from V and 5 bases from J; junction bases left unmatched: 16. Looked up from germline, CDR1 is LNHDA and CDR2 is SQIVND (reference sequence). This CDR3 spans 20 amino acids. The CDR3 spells CASSIGPGLAGPPLHNEQFF. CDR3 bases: TGTGCCAGTAGTATTGGCCCGGGACTAGCGGGGCCGCCCTTACACAATGAGCAGTTCTTC. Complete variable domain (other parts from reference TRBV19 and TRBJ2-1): DGGITQSPKYLFRKEGQNVTLSCEQNLNHDAMYWYRQDPGQGLRLIYYSQIVNDFQKGDIAEGYSVSREKKESFPLTVTSAQKNPTAFYLCASSIGPGLAGPPLHNEQFFGPGTRLTVL.

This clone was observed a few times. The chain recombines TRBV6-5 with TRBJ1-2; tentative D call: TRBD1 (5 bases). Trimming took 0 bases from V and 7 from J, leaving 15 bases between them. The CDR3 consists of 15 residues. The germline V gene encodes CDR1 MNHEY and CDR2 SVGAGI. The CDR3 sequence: CASSYSTGEFGGYTF. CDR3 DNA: TGTGCCAGCAGTTACTCCACAGGAGAATTTGGTGGCTACACCTTC.

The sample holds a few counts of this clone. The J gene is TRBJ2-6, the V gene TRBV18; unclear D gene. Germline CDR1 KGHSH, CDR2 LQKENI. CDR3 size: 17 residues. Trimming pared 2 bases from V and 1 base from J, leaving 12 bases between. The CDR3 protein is CASSPNPVSSGANVLTF. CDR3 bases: TGTGCCAGCTCACCAAACCCAGTAAGTTCTGGGGCCAACGTCCTGACTTTC. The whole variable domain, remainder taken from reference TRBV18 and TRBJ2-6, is NAGVMQNPRHLVRRRGQEARLRCSPMKGHSHVYWYRQLPEEGLKFMVYLQKENIIDESGMPKERFSAEFPKEGPSILRIQQVVRGDSAAYFCASSPNPVSSGANVLTFGAGSRLTVL.

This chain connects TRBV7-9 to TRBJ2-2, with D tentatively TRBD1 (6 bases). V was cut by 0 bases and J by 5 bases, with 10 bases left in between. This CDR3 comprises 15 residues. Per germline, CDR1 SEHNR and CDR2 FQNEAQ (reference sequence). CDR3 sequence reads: CASSLAGGRTGELFF. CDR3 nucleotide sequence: TGTGCCAGCAGCTTAGCTGGGGGCAGGACCGGGGAGCTGTTTTTT.

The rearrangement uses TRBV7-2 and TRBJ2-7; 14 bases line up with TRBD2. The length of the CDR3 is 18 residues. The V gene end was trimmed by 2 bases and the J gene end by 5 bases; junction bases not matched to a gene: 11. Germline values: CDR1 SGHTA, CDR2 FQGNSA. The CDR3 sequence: CASSLPKPGTSGSNEQYF. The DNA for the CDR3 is TGTGCCAGCAGCTTACCCAAACCCGGGACTAGCGGGAGTAACGAGCAGTACTTC.

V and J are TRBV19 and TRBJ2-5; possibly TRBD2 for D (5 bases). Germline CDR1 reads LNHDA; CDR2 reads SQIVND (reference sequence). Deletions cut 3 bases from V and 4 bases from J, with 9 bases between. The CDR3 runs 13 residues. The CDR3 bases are TGTGCCAGTAGTATCGGACTTTTAGAGACCCAGTACTTC. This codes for CASSIGLLETQYF. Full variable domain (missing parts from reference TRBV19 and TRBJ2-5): DGGITQSPKYLFRKEGQNVTLSCEQNLNHDAMYWYRQDPGQGLRLIYYSQIVNDFQKGDIAEGYSVSREKKESFPLTVTSAQKNPTAFYLCASSIGLLETQYFGPGTRLLVL.

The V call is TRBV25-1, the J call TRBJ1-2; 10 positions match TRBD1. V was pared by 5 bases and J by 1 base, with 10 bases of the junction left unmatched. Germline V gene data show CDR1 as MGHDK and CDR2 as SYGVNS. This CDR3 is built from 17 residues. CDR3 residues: CASSRYSGTGDNYGYTF. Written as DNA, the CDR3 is TGTGCCAGCAGTCGGTACTCCGGGACAGGGGATAACTATGGCTACACCTTC.

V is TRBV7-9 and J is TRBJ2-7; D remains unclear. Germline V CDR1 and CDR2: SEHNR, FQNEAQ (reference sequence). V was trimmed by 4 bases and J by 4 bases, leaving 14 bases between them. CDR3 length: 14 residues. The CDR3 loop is CASSSTRQTYEQYF. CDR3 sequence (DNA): TGTGCCAGCAGCTCGACACGCCAAACTTACGAGCAGTACTTC. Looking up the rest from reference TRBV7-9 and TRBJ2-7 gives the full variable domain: DTGVSQNPRHKITKRGQNVTFRCDPISEHNRLYWYRQTLGQGPEFLTYFQNEAQLEKSRLLSDRFSAERPKGSFSTLEIQRTEQGDSAMYLCASSSTRQTYEQYFGPGTRLTVT.

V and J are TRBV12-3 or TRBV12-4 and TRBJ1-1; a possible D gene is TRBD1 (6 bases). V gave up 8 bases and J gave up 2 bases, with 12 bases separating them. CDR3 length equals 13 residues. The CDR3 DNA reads TGTGCCAGCCTTGGACAGCTAAACACTGAAGCTTTCTTT. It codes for CASLGQLNTEAFF.

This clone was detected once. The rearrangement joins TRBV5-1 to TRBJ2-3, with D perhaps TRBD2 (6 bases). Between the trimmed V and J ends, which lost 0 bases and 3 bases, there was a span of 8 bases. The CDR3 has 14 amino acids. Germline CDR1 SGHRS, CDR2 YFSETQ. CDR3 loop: CASSLGLGTDTQYF. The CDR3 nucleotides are TGCGCCAGCAGCTTGGGACTAGGTACAGATACGCAGTATTTT. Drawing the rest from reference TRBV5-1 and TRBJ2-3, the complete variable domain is KAGVTQTPRYLIKTRGQQVTLSCSPISGHRSVSWYQQTPGQGLQFLFEYFSETQRNKGNFPGRFSGRQFSNSRSEMNVSTLELGDSALYLCASSLGLGTDTQYFGPGTRLTVL.